This TCR beta chain was retrieved from a study of T cell responses to AZD1222 COVID-19 vaccine. Trimming removed 3 bases from V and 4 bases from J; junction bases left unmatched: 5. The germline V gene encodes CDR1 WSHSY and CDR2 SAAADI. The CDR3 consists of 17 residues. Study observations and caveats: Just a handful of AZD1222 recipients tested seropositive at baseline. Nearly half of spike-specific TCRs reportedly target unmutated variant regions.

Concerning this clone: The antigen remains unidentified.

Assay used: immunoSEQ multiplex PCR; TCRdb lists only in-frame clones, some missing. The sample has around 130,000 clones; 80% to 95% are singletons. J is TRBJ2-3 and V is TRBV10-2; 15 bases agree with TRBD2. This clonotype was obtained from an adult who received the AZD1222 COVID-19 vaccine. The sequencing here drew on peripheral blood, taken 28 days after the second AZD1222 dose. CDR3 protein: CASSEPGTSGGPDTQYF. For the CDR3, the DNA is TGCGCCAGCAGTGAACCCGGGACTAGCGGGGGGCCAGATACGCAGTATTTT.